Listed below are T cell receptor beta chains from one sample, sequenced in a study of metastatic and nonmetastatic thyroid tumors. Through MiXCR, TCRdb re-clonotyped the PCR reads. In the table there are 9,900 or so clones, 30% of which are singletons. The specimen was tumor tissue. These receptors were obtained from a female donor with papillary thyroid cancer or a benign thyroid nodule (not recorded which). Some clones in this sample may be carry-over from other donors' samples. Each CDR3 is given with its conserved first and last residue. A D gene is named only where the DNA matches it firmly. Not all rows give a size; the values are once, few, many and, for expanded clones, a class.

cdr3_nt: TGCAGTGCAACCTGGACAGGGAACTCCTACGAGCAGTACTTC
cdr3_aa: CSATWTGNSYEQYF
d_call: TRBD1
v_call: TRBV20-1
clone_size: large
j_call: TRBJ2-7

cdr3_nt: TGCAGTGCTAGAAGGGACAGTCGGAATGAGCAGTTCTTC
cdr3_aa: CSARRDSRNEQFF
d_call: TRBD1
v_call: TRBV20-1
clone_size: medium-sized
j_call: TRBJ2-1

cdr3_nt: TGTGCCAGCAGCTCCGACAGGGCAGATGGCTACACCTTC
cdr3_aa: CASSSDRADGYTF
d_call: TRBD1
v_call: TRBV5-5
clone_size: medium-sized
j_call: TRBJ1-2

cdr3_nt: TGTGCCAGTAGAAGCGGACAGGACCTCTCCGAGCAGTACTTC
cdr3_aa: CASRSGQDLSEQYF
d_call: TRBD1
v_call: TRBV19
clone_size: many
j_call: TRBJ2-7

cdr3_nt: TGTGCCAGCAGTTACTCGGGGGGGGTAAGCGGTAATCCCTACGAGCAGTACTTC
cdr3_aa: CASSYSGGVSGNPYEQYF
d_call: TRBD2
v_call: TRBV6-2/TRBV6-3
clone_size: few
j_call: TRBJ2-7

cdr3_nt: TGTGCCAGCAGCGTTACGTTGGGCGGCACTGAAGCTTTCTTT
cdr3_aa: CASSVTLGGTEAFF
d_call: -
v_call: TRBV7-3
clone_size: many
j_call: TRBJ1-1

cdr3_nt: TGTGCCTGGGGGGGACTAGCTTTGGAAGAGACCCAGTACTTC
cdr3_aa: CAWGGLALEETQYF
d_call: TRBD2
v_call: TRBV30
clone_size: many
j_call: TRBJ2-5

cdr3_nt: TGTGCCAGCTCACCCGGGAGGACCGGGGAGCTGTTTTTT
cdr3_aa: CASSPGRTGELFF
d_call: TRBD2
v_call: TRBV18
clone_size: many
j_call: TRBJ2-2

cdr3_nt: TGTGCCAGCAGCTTGGACGGGTCCCCCTACGAGCAGTACTTC
cdr3_aa: CASSLDGSPYEQYF
d_call: -
v_call: TRBV5-6
clone_size: medium-sized
j_call: TRBJ2-7

cdr3_nt: TGTGCCAGCAGCCTAAGGGGCAAATCTGGAAACACCATATATTTT
cdr3_aa: CASSLRGKSGNTIYF
d_call: -
v_call: TRBV28
clone_size: medium-sized
j_call: TRBJ1-3

cdr3_nt: TGCAGTGCTAGAGATGAACAGGGGAATCAGCCCCAGCATTTT
cdr3_aa: CSARDEQGNQPQHF
d_call: TRBD1
v_call: TRBV20-1
clone_size: -
j_call: TRBJ1-5

cdr3_nt: TGTGCCAGCAGTTACTCCCTCAGGTCAGGGGCCTCCCCACACACTGAAGCTTTCTTT
cdr3_aa: CASSYSLRSGASPHTEAFF
d_call: -
v_call: TRBV6-6
clone_size: medium-sized
j_call: TRBJ1-1

cdr3_nt: TGTGCCAGCAGCTTCAGGGGGACGAGCTCCTACGAGCAGTACTTC
cdr3_aa: CASSFRGTSSYEQYF
d_call: TRBD1
v_call: TRBV11-2
clone_size: -
j_call: TRBJ2-7

cdr3_nt: TGTGCCAGCAGTGCCACAGGGGACTATGGCTACACCTTC
cdr3_aa: CASSATGDYGYTF
d_call: TRBD1
v_call: TRBV6-1
clone_size: -
j_call: TRBJ1-2

cdr3_nt: TGTGCCAGCAGCCAAGATTGGAGGGGGGCGGTTGAAGCTTTCTTT
cdr3_aa: CASSQDWRGAVEAFF
d_call: -
v_call: TRBV4-2
clone_size: many
j_call: TRBJ1-1

cdr3_nt: TGTGCCAGCAGCTTTAACATGGAGACCCAGTACTTC
cdr3_aa: CASSFNMETQYF
d_call: -
v_call: TRBV7-2
clone_size: -
j_call: TRBJ2-5

cdr3_nt: TGTGCCAGCAGTGAGAGAGGACGTTCTTACGAGCAGTACTTC
cdr3_aa: CASSERGRSYEQYF
d_call: -
v_call: TRBV6-1
clone_size: few
j_call: TRBJ2-7

cdr3_nt: TGTGCCTGGACCCCGGGCACAGATACGCAGTATTTT
cdr3_aa: CAWTPGTDTQYF
d_call: -
v_call: TRBV30
clone_size: -
j_call: TRBJ2-3

cdr3_nt: TGCGCCAGCAGCCAAGATCGGGCTAGCTCCTACAATGAGCAGTTCTTC
cdr3_aa: CASSQDRASSYNEQFF
d_call: -
v_call: TRBV4-1
clone_size: -
j_call: TRBJ2-1

cdr3_nt: TGTGCCAGTAGTATCCCGGATAGCCACTCCTATGGCTACACCTTC
cdr3_aa: CASSIPDSHSYGYTF
d_call: -
v_call: TRBV19
clone_size: -
j_call: TRBJ1-2

cdr3_nt: TGCGCCAGCAGCTTCGTCCTGGGTGGGTCCAATGAGCAGTTCTTC
cdr3_aa: CASSFVLGGSNEQFF
d_call: -
v_call: TRBV5-1
clone_size: medium-sized
j_call: TRBJ2-1

cdr3_nt: TGTGCCGTCCTCCGAGACCTTCCTTACCAGCAGTACTTC
cdr3_aa: CAVLRDLPYQQYF
d_call: -
v_call: TRBV10-3
clone_size: few
j_call: TRBJ2-7

cdr3_nt: TGTGCCACCAGTGAGGGAGGGGGCTGGACCGGGGAGCTGTTTTTT
cdr3_aa: CATSEGGGWTGELFF
d_call: -
v_call: TRBV24-1
clone_size: medium-sized
j_call: TRBJ2-2

cdr3_nt: TGTGCCAGCAGCACGAAGGGGGAATATGGCTACACCTTC
cdr3_aa: CASSTKGEYGYTF
d_call: -
v_call: TRBV7-2
clone_size: medium-sized
j_call: TRBJ1-2

cdr3_nt: TGTGCCAGCAGTTACTGGGGATTCACAGATACGCAGTATTTT
cdr3_aa: CASSYWGFTDTQYF
d_call: -
v_call: TRBV6-2/TRBV6-3
clone_size: medium-sized
j_call: TRBJ2-3

cdr3_nt: TGTGCCAGCAGCTTAGTTGGAGGGGATAGCAATCAGCCCCAGCATTTT
cdr3_aa: CASSLVGGDSNQPQHF
d_call: -
v_call: TRBV11-2
clone_size: -
j_call: TRBJ1-5

cdr3_nt: TGTGCCAGCAGCGTAGGGGGGAGGACTAGCGGGACATACGAGCAGTACTTC
cdr3_aa: CASSVGGRTSGTYEQYF
d_call: TRBD2
v_call: TRBV9
clone_size: medium-sized
j_call: TRBJ2-7